These 22 T cell receptor beta chains share one sample of origin, sequenced in a study of OX40 agonist ivuxolimab in advanced cancers. Generated by immunoSEQ multiplex PCR, the TCRdb table keeps only in-frame clones and is missing some. The sample consists of roughly 40,000 clones, 82% of them appearing once. The sequencing used CD4+ or CD8+ T cells sorted from blood, collected in a trial of the OX40 agonist ivuxolimab. Receptor source: an adult with an advanced solid tumor such as melanoma, head and neck, liver or kidney cancer.

The chain links TRBV4-3 to TRBJ2-5; the match to TRBD1 covers 8 bases. From germline, CDR1 is LGHNA and CDR2 YSLEER. J gave up 7 bases and V 3 bases, and 4 bases lay outside the gene matches. The CDR3 is made up of 13 amino acids. This chain's CDR3 is CASSQDRDGTQYF. CDR3 coding DNA: TGCGCCAGCAGCCAGGACAGGGATGGGACCCAGTACTTC.

This chain joins TRBV28 and TRBJ2-7; 7 bases match TRBD2. The CDR3 is made up of 15 amino acids. V lost 2 bases and J lost 1; bases outside the gene matches: 5. Germline V lookup: CDR1 MDHEN, CDR2 SYDVKM. The CDR3 region has the DNA TGTGCCAGCAGTTTAATTGCGGGAGTATCCTACGAGCAGTACTTC. Amino acids: CASSLIAGVSYEQYF.

This chain uses TRBV7-6 with TRBJ1-1; the D is unclear. Trimming removed 2 bases at V and 0 bases at J, with 13 bases between. From germline, CDR1 is SGHVS and CDR2 FNYEAQ. This CDR3 has 16 amino acids. In DNA, the CDR3 is TGTGCCAGCAGCTTATTACAAGGTCAGATGAACACTGAAGCTTTCTTT. The encoded protein is CASSLLQGQMNTEAFF. The complete variable domain, with remaining parts taken from reference TRBV7-6 and TRBJ1-1, reads GAGVSQSPRYKVTKRGQDVALRCDPISGHVSLYWYRQALGQGPEFLTYFNYEAQQDKSGLPNDRFSAERPEGSISTLTIQRTEQRDSAMYRCASSLLQGQMNTEAFFGQGTRLTVV.

The V call is TRBV5-1, the J call TRBJ1-6, with 9 positions matching TRBD1. The germline V gene has CDR1 SGHRS and CDR2 YFSETQ. V trimming: 0 bases; J trimming: 7 bases; junction bases outside the gene matches: 8. The CDR3 consists of 17 residues. CDR3 residues: CASSLEGTGTLNSPLHF. CDR3 DNA: TGCGCCAGCAGCTTGGAGGGGACAGGGACCCTGAATTCACCCCTCCACTTT.

This clone was seen a handful of times. CDR3 sequence reads: CASSVLGSGNTIYF. The CDR3 bases are TGTGCCAGCAGCGTACTTGGCTCTGGAAACACCATATATTTT. The chain couples TRBV9 to TRBJ1-3, with unresolved D. Looked up from germline, CDR1 is SGDLS and CDR2 is YYNGEE. This CDR3 spans 14 amino acids. V was shortened by 1 base and J by 0 bases, with 5 bases between the two germline ends.

The chain is built from TRBV7-9 and TRBJ2-3; 9 bases agree with TRBD1. Germline CDR1 and CDR2: SEHNR and FQNEAQ (reference sequence). With V trimmed by 7 bases and J by 3 bases, 8 bases remained unmatched. This CDR3 region has 15 residues. The CDR3 region has the DNA TGTGCCAGCACCTCCCTGGGACAGGGTACAGATACGCAGTATTTT. Protein product: CASTSLGQGTDTQYF.

The V and J genes are TRBV27 and TRBJ2-7; the D is unclear. The CDR3 covers 14 residues. V was clipped by 3 bases and J by 7 bases, with 16 bases between them. Looked up from germline, CDR1 is MNHEY and CDR2 is SMNVEV (reference sequence). The CDR3 is CASSFKGSTREQYF. The CDR3 DNA follows: TGTGCCAGCAGTTTTAAGGGCTCAACCCGGGAGCAGTACTTC.

V and J are TRBV5-1 and TRBJ1-4; D is uncertain. CDR3 length: 15 residues. With 0 bases removed from V and 4 bases from J, the gap between germline ends came to 10 bases. Germline CDR1 reads SGHRS; CDR2 reads YFSETQ. This chain's CDR3 is CASSLVSGVNEKLFF. The CDR3 nucleotides read TGCGCCAGCAGCTTGGTTTCAGGAGTTAATGAAAAACTGTTTTTT. Together with reference TRBV5-1 and TRBJ1-4, the CDR3 gives the full variable domain: KAGVTQTPRYLIKTRGQQVTLSCSPISGHRSVSWYQQTPGQGLQFLFEYFSETQRNKGNFPGRFSGRQFSNSRSEMNVSTLELGDSALYLCASSLVSGVNEKLFFGSGTQLSVL.

The count of this clone is one. The chain carries TRBV5-4 and TRBJ2-1; TRBD2 matches at 14 bases. Per germline, CDR1 SGHNT and CDR2 YYREEE (reference sequence). The trim removed 0 bases at V and 8 bases at J, leaving 7 bases unmatched. This CDR3 contains 17 residues. The DNA for the CDR3 is TGTGCCAGCAGCTTGGTAACCGGGACTAGCGGGAGCTATGAGCAGTTCTTC. Translating it yields CASSLVTGTSGSYEQFF.

V and J are TRBV6-1 and TRBJ2-5, with TRBD2 identical over 7 bases. The CDR3 sequence is 14 residues long. Germline V gene data show CDR1 as MNHNS and CDR2 as SASEGT. V gave up 6 bases and J gave up 4 bases; unmatched junction bases: 8. CDR3: CASSASGVGETQYF. Here the CDR3 DNA reads TGTGCCAGCAGCGCGAGCGGGGTAGGAGAGACCCAGTACTTC.

By its share, this clone is medium-sized. The rearrangement joins TRBV14 to TRBJ1-6; D gene unclear. V was clipped by 4 bases and J by 4 bases, with 8 bases between them. Germline V CDR1 and CDR2: SGHDN, FVKESK. CDR3 length equals 14 residues. This CDR3 reads CASSLAYYNSPLHF. The CDR3 nucleotides are TGTGCCAGCAGCCTGGCGTATTATAATTCACCCCTCCACTTT.

This chain links TRBV7-8 with TRBJ2-3; D remains unclear. V lost 1 base and J 1 base, leaving 9 bases between the germline ends. Germline CDR1 and CDR2: SGHVS and FQNEAQ. The CDR3 spans 15 residues. The CDR3 bases are TGTGCCAGCAGCTTAGAGGGTTGGGGCACAGATACGCAGTATTTT. Translating it yields CASSLEGWGTDTQYF.

The chain recombines TRBV7-2 with TRBJ1-5, with D unresolved. The CDR3 has 17 residues. Trimming cost V 1 base and J 6 bases, with 19 bases left between them. CDR1 is SGHTA, CDR2 FQGNSA, per germline. The CDR3 nucleotides read TGTGCCAGCAGCTTAGAATTGGTTGGGATAGTCGGTCAGCCCCAGCATTTT. It specifies CASSLELVGIVGQPQHF.

J is TRBJ2-3 and V is TRBV9, with 12 bases identical to TRBD2. V lost 6 bases and J lost 2; bases outside the gene matches: 7. CDR1 SGDLS and CDR2 YYNGEE come from the germline V gene. The CDR3 has 16 residues. CDR3 DNA: TGTGCCAGCACCCTCGGACTAGCGGGGCTCACAGATACGCAGTATTTT. Its translation is CASTLGLAGLTDTQYF.

The chain carries TRBV4-2 and TRBJ1-6, with 10 bases matching TRBD1. Germline CDR1 and CDR2: LGHNA and YNFKEQ. The CDR3 sequence is 17 residues long. Germline trimming cut 4 bases from V and 10 bases from J; bases unmatched to any gene: 13. CDR3 loop: CASSLQTGDRGTSPLHF. In DNA, the CDR3 is TGTGCCAGCAGCCTGCAAACTGGGGACAGGGGAACGTCACCCCTCCACTTT.

The chain couples TRBV9 to TRBJ2-7; 12 bases are a match to TRBD2. The V and J ends lost 1 base and 5 bases, in that order; junction bases with no gene match: 4. Germline V lookup: CDR1 SGDLS, CDR2 YYNGEE. The CDR3 is made up of 15 amino acids. The CDR3 region is CASSVRLAGVDEQYF. In DNA, the CDR3 is TGTGCCAGCAGCGTAAGACTAGCGGGAGTCGACGAGCAGTACTTC.

V usage is TRBV18 and J usage is TRBJ2-2; no definite D call. The CDR3 has 13 amino acids. Germline V CDR1 and CDR2: KGHSH, LQKENI. V shed 6 bases and J shed 7 bases, with 12 bases lying between them. The CDR3 coding sequence is TGTGCCAGCTCGCTTGCCCGGGTCGGGGAGCTGTTTTTT. Translating gives CASSLARVGELFF.

V is TRBV7-2 and J is TRBJ2-2; D gene unclear. CDR1 and CDR2 (germline): SGHTA, FQGNSA. The V end was cut by 5 bases, the J end by 6 bases, with 10 bases between. The CDR3 runs to 13 residues. CDR3 region: CASSPSAPGELFF. The CDR3 DNA reads as TGTGCCAGCAGCCCCAGCGCGCCCGGGGAGCTGTTTTTT.

The V call is TRBV5-1, the J call TRBJ2-5; 7 positions agree with TRBD1. Matching the DNA end better, TRBJ2-7 makes the J call doubtful. This CDR3 has 14 amino acids. CDR1 is SGHRS, CDR2 YFSETQ, per germline. CDR3: CASCQGQLSYEQYF. CDR3 DNA: TGCGCCAGCTGTCAGGGACAGCTATCCTACGAGCAGTACTTC.

The genes are TRBV6-5 and TRBJ2-7; weak D call: TRBD2 (5 bases). Germline loops: CDR1 MNHEY, CDR2 SVGAGI. CDR3 size: 15 residues. V shed 2 bases and J shed 3 bases, with 14 bases lying between them. The DNA of the CDR3 is TGTGCCAGCAGTTACCGAAATTTCGGACTCTACGAGCAGTACTTC. Protein sequence: CASSYRNFGLYEQYF.

The gene calls are TRBV6-5 and TRBJ2-7; D remains unclear. The CDR3 sequence is 13 residues long. V was clipped by 0 bases and J by 2 bases, with 5 bases between them. Germline V gives CDR1 MNHEY, CDR2 SVGAGI. In DNA form, the CDR3 reads TGTGCCAGCAGTTACTCGACGACCTACGAGCAGTACTTC. Its translation is CASSYSTTYEQYF.

The gene calls are TRBV28 and TRBJ1-3; D unresolved. Trimming pared 4 bases from V and 0 bases from J, leaving 16 bases between. This CDR3 region has 17 residues. Germline CDR1 is MDHEN and CDR2 is SYDVKM. The chain's CDR3 is CASSSSIGRHSGNTIYF. The CDR3 region has the DNA TGTGCCAGCAGTTCCAGTATAGGCCGGCACTCTGGAAACACCATATATTTT.